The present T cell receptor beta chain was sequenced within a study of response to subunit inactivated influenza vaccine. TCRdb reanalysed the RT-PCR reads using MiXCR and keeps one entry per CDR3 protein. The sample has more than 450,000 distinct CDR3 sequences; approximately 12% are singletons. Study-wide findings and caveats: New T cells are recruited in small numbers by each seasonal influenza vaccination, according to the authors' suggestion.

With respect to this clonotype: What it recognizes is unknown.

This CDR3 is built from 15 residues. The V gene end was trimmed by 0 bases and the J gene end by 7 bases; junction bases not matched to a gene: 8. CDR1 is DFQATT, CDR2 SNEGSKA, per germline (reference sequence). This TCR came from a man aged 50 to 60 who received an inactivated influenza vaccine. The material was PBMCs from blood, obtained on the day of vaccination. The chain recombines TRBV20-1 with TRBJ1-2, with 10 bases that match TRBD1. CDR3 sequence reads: CSAREGTGDVGGYTF. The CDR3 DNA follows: TGCAGTGCTAGAGAAGGGACAGGGGACGTGGGTGGCTACACCTTC.